The 6 T cell receptor beta chains below were found in one sample sequenced in a study of blood T cell repertoires in COVID-19 (TCRdb year 2020). The library was generated by the immunoSEQ multiplex PCR assay. The immuneACCESS repertoire file appears here via TCRdb, limited to in-frame rearrangements. These files lack a portion of the clones; in checked studies, under half of the deficit traces to unresolved V genes, and the cause of the others is not known. The sample yields approximately 260,000 clones; around 88% were counted once. Around 1.2% of the sample comes from the top ten. The specimen was PBMCs or T cells enriched from blood (not recorded which). The receptors come from a woman aged 40 to 50 with acute COVID-19.

Concerning this clone: A read error may explain this, as a much larger clone is one base away. J is TRBJ2-1 and V is TRBV6-5; 11 bases match TRBD2. CDR3 length: 15 amino acids. Per germline, CDR1 MNHEY and CDR2 SVGAGI. Trimming cost V 6 bases and J 2 bases; bases outside gene matches: 3. In nucleotides, the CDR3 is TGTGCCAGCAGGCAGGGACTAGCGGCCTACAATGAGCAGTTCTTC. Its translation: CASRQGLAAYNEQFF.

The rearrangement joins TRBV7-6 to TRBJ2-1, with 9 bases aligning to TRBD2. This CDR3 spans 16 amino acids. Trimming took 6 bases from V and 9 from J; bases not matched to a gene: 15. In germline, CDR1 is SGHVS, CDR2 FNYEAQ. CDR3 amino acids: CASSLGGGRALAEQFF. The CDR3 DNA sequence: TGTGCCAGCAGTCTCGGGGGCGGGAGGGCCCTCGCTGAGCAGTTCTTC.

The V and J genes are TRBV6-5 and TRBJ2-2; 7 bases are a match to TRBD1. Germline V gene data show CDR1 as MNHEY and CDR2 as SVGAGI. The length of the CDR3 is 15 residues. The V and J ends lost 6 bases and 2 bases, in that order; junction bases with no gene match: 6. The CDR3 nucleotides read TGTGCCAGCAGCGATGGACAGGTTAACACCGGGGAGCTGTTTTTT. This gives the protein CASSDGQVNTGELFF.

This rearrangement joins TRBV12-3 or TRBV12-4 to TRBJ2-3; D remains unclear. CDR3 length equals 13 residues. Trimming shortened V by 10 bases and J by 4 bases, and 15 bases separated the two germline ends. The CDR3 sequence is CATALGYPDTQYF. For the CDR3, the DNA is TGTGCCACCGCTCTCGGGTACCCAGATACGCAGTATTTT.

This clone appeared once. The gene calls are TRBV7-9 and TRBJ2-5, with 7 positions matching TRBD2. Unmatched junction bases numbered 21, after V lost 3 bases and J lost 5 bases. The germline V gene encodes CDR1 SEHNR and CDR2 FQNEAQ (reference sequence). There are 19 residues in the CDR3. The CDR3 nucleotides are TGTGCCAGCAGCTTTCGGGAGGCTACTAGTAGTTTTTTCAGGGAGACCCAGTACTTC. It is translated as CASSFREATSSFFRETQYF.

The CDR3 DNA follows: TGTGCCAGCAGCTCATTGGGACAAGGAGTCACAGATACGCAGTATTTT. Its translation: CASSSLGQGVTDTQYF. V is TRBV13 and J is TRBJ2-3, with a tentative D call TRBD1 (6 bases). This CDR3 region has 16 residues. With 4 bases removed from V and 2 bases from J, the gap between germline ends came to 16 bases. The germline V gene encodes CDR1 PRHDT and CDR2 FYEKMQ (reference sequence).